Listed below are T cell receptor beta chains from one sample, sequenced in a study of blood T cell repertoires in COVID-19. Sequencing used immunoSEQ multiplex PCR; TCRdb keeps in-frame clones, though not all of them. This repertoire shows 150,000 or so clones, 90% found once; its top ten account for approximately 0.5%. Sequencing was performed on peripheral blood. Source of these receptors: a middle-aged man with acute or convalescent COVID-19. Each CDR3 is given with its conserved first and last residue. D genes are given only for firm matches. Rows give clone size only sometimes, using once, few, many, or a class for an expanded clone.

v_call	clone_size	j_call	cdr3_length	d_call	cdr3_aa	cdr3_nt
TRBV7-3	once	TRBJ2-3	16	TRBD2	CASSSDAGGPGDTQYF	TGTGCCAGCAGCTCTGACGCGGGAGGGCCCGGAGATACGCAGTATTTT
TRBV9	-	TRBJ1-2	12	-	CASSVNGEGYTF	TGTGCCAGCAGCGTAAACGGGGAGGGCTACACCTTC
TRBV6-1	-	TRBJ2-5	15	TRBD2	CASSEMAGGQETQYF	TGTGCCAGCAGTGAAATGGCGGGGGGTCAAGAGACCCAGTACTTC
TRBV11-2	-	TRBJ1-2	13	-	CASSSSLHYGYTF	TGTGCCAGCAGCTCCTCCCTCCACTATGGCTACACCTTC
TRBV28	-	TRBJ1-2	13	-	CASSGQTNYGYTF	TGTGCCAGCTCTGGACAGACCAACTATGGCTACACCTTC
TRBV18	-	TRBJ2-2	14	-	CASSPLRNTGELFF	TGTGCCAGCTCACCCCTTAGGAACACCGGGGAGCTGTTTTTT
TRBV9	-	TRBJ1-1	16	-	CASSVEESSPNTEAFF	TGTGCCAGCAGCGTAGAGGAGTCGAGTCCGAACACTGAAGCTTTCTTT
TRBV15	-	TRBJ2-5	15	-	CATSREEGWGETQYF	TGTGCCACCAGCAGAGAGGAGGGGTGGGGGGAGACCCAGTACTTC
TRBV10-3	once	TRBJ2-2	15	TRBD2	CAIRRLAGENGELFF	TGTGCCATCAGGAGACTAGCGGGAGAGAACGGGGAGCTGTTTTTT
TRBV18	-	TRBJ2-2	16	TRBD1	CASSQRTGWDTGELFF	TGTGCCAGCTCTCAACGGACAGGGTGGGACACCGGGGAGCTGTTTTTT
TRBV7-9	-	TRBJ2-1	17	-	CASSPQINRVMYNEQFF	TGTGCCAGCAGCCCCCAGATAAACAGAGTCATGTACAATGAGCAGTTCTTC
TRBV4-3	-	TRBJ2-5	17	TRBD1	CASSPYRGFVQEETQYF	TGCGCCAGCAGCCCTTACAGGGGGTTTGTTCAGGAAGAGACCCAGTACTTC
TRBV3-1/TRBV3-2	-	TRBJ2-1	12	-	CASSQGLREQFF	TGTGCCAGCAGCCAAGGGCTCAGAGAGCAGTTCTTC
TRBV6-6	-	TRBJ2-2	16	-	CASSYSRAANTGELFF	TGTGCCAGCAGTTACTCGAGGGCTGCAAACACCGGGGAGCTGTTTTTT
TRBV2	-	TRBJ2-7	13	-	CASSEGPYEPQYF	TGTGCCAGCAGTGAAGGCCCCTACGAGCCGCAGTACTTC
TRBV7-2	-	TRBJ1-6	15	-	CASSLRTFEGSPLHF	TGTGCCAGCAGCTTAAGGACTTTTGAGGGTTCACCCCTCCACTTT
TRBV2	-	TRBJ2-2	13	-	CATLTANTGELFF	TGTGCCACCCTTACTGCGAACACCGGGGAGCTGTTTTTT
TRBV9	-	TRBJ2-2	18	-	CASSVGSRGTMNTGELFF	TGTGCCAGCAGCGTAGGGTCTCGTGGGACAATGAACACCGGGGAGCTGTTTTTT
TRBV3-1/TRBV3-2	-	TRBJ1-2	16	TRBD1	CASSQVPGGAGYGYTF	TGTGCCAGCAGCCAAGTCCCAGGGGGCGCCGGATATGGCTACACCTTC
TRBV18	-	TRBJ2-3	17	-	CASSAGQTIQIRDTQYF	TGTGCCAGCTCAGCCGGACAGACGATCCAAATTAGGGATACGCAGTATTTT
TRBV12-3/TRBV12-4	-	TRBJ1-2	12	-	CASSPAIYGYTF	TGTGCCAGCAGTCCAGCGATCTATGGCTACACCTTC
TRBV24-1	-	TRBJ2-1	18	TRBD2	CATSEPTPSGSSYNEQFF	TGTGCCACCAGTGAGCCTACCCCTAGCGGGAGCTCCTACAATGAGCAGTTCTTC
TRBV6-1	-	TRBJ2-7	16	-	CASSDILQAAFYEQYF	TGTGCCAGCAGTGACATCTTGCAGGCCGCTTTTTACGAGCAGTACTTC
TRBV19	-	TRBJ2-1	13	-	CASSITGSDEQFF	TGTGCCAGTAGTATCACGGGGAGCGATGAGCAGTTCTTC
TRBV27	-	TRBJ2-1	17	TRBD2	CASSRLAGGSSYNEQFF	TGTGCCAGCAGTCGACTAGCGGGGGGAAGCTCCTACAATGAGCAGTTCTTC